The 25 T cell receptor beta chains in this list originate from one sample, sequenced in a study of Tregs in tolerant kidney transplant recipients. Assay: immunoSEQ multiplex PCR; the TCRdb copy retains only in-frame clones and omits some. The data hold 15,000 to 20,000 clones, with 80% to 90% observed a single time. The sequenced material came from Tregs from blood. The source is a human donor in good health.

This sequence joins TRBV10-3 and TRBJ2-3; D uncertain. In germline, CDR1 is ENHRY, CDR2 SYGVKD. This CDR3 is 11 amino acids long. V was pared by 3 bases and J by 5 bases, with 3 bases between. This CDR3 reads CAISEGDTQYF. CDR3 bases: TGTGCCATCAGTGAAGGAGATACGCAGTATTTT.

This chain connects TRBV18 to TRBJ2-3, with 9 bases matching TRBD1. The CDR3 contains 14 residues. Per the germline V gene, CDR1 is KGHSH and CDR2 is LQKENI. V shed 3 bases and J 5 bases; nucleotides not matched to a gene: 3. This CDR3 is CASSPTGGKDTQYF. CDR3 nucleotides: TGTGCCAGCTCACCCACAGGGGGCAAAGATACGCAGTATTTT.

This chain connects TRBV29-1 to TRBJ1-4, with a weak D call TRBD1 (5 bases). CDR1 is SQVTM, CDR2 ANQGSEA, per germline. The CDR3 runs to 14 residues. V lost 2 bases, J lost 6 bases, and 13 bases lay in between. The CDR3 coding sequence is TGCAGCGTTGAATGGCCGGGACGGGATGAAAAACTGTTTTTT. Amino acids: CSVEWPGRDEKLFF.

This clone has a single count. The rearrangement joins TRBV25-1 to TRBJ2-7, with D unresolved. Germline V gene sequence: CDR1 MGHDK, CDR2 SYGVNS. The CDR3 totals 13 residues. V lost 5 bases and J 6 bases, leaving 14 bases between the germline ends. The CDR3 loop reads CASSNAAGREQYF. CDR3 sequence (DNA): TGTGCCAGCAGTAACGCGGCAGGTCGCGAGCAGTACTTC.

The V and J genes are TRBV11-3 and TRBJ2-3; TRBD2 matches 9 bases. CDR1 and CDR2 (germline): SGHNT, YENEEA. The V segment lost 6 bases and the J segment 5 bases; nucleotides outside the gene matches: 6. The CDR3 spans 14 residues. The CDR3 region is CASRRGGRVDTQYF. The CDR3 DNA is TGTGCCAGCAGGCGGGGGGGTCGGGTAGATACGCAGTATTTT.

The chain recombines TRBV6-1 with TRBJ2-3; 13 bases fit TRBD2. Germline loops: CDR1 MNHNS, CDR2 SASEGT. There are 14 residues in the CDR3. After removal of 6 bases from V and 6 bases from J, the junction contained 3 bases not matched to a gene. CDR3 sequence: CASRTSGRRDTQYF. CDR3 DNA: TGTGCCAGCAGGACTAGCGGGAGGAGGGATACGCAGTATTTT.

This clone has a handful of counts. The chain is built from TRBV5-6 and TRBJ2-1; tentatively, D is TRBD2 (6 bases). V was trimmed by 2 bases and J by 9 bases, leaving 12 bases between them. This CDR3 region has 13 residues. Germline CDR1 SGHDT, CDR2 YYEEEE. The CDR3 here is CASSFIGSAEQFF. CDR3 sequence (DNA): TGTGCCAGCAGCTTTATCGGGAGTGCTGAGCAGTTCTTC.

This sequence joins TRBV11-3 and TRBJ2-1; TRBD2 matches at 10 bases. CDR1 SGHNT and CDR2 YENEEA come from the germline V gene. This CDR3 spans 16 amino acids. With V trimmed by 1 base and J by 2 bases, 2 bases remained unmatched. CDR3 in amino acids: CASSLGLAGAYNEQFF. The CDR3 coding sequence is TGTGCCAGCAGCTTAGGGCTAGCGGGGGCCTACAATGAGCAGTTCTTC.

The chain combines TRBV19 with TRBJ2-3; possible D gene TRBD1, 6 bases. Germline CDR1 and CDR2: LNHDA and SQIVND (reference sequence). The CDR3 has 15 residues. V dropped 1 base and J dropped 3 bases, with 11 bases sitting between them. The chain's CDR3 is CASSIGYRETDTQYF. The CDR3 DNA reads TGTGCCAGTAGTATAGGATACAGGGAGACAGATACGCAGTATTTT.

This clone was picked up a small number of times. The CDR3 bases are TGTGCCAGTATGGTCGGGGAGACCCAGTACTTC. It is translated as CASMVGETQYF. The chain joins TRBV19 to TRBJ2-5; unclear D gene. The CDR3 length is 11 residues. CDR1 LNHDA and CDR2 SQIVND come from the germline V gene (reference sequence). V was cut by 7 bases and J by 5 bases, with 8 bases left in between. The full variable domain, rest sourced from reference TRBV19 and TRBJ2-5, is DGGITQSPKYLFRKEGQNVTLSCEQNLNHDAMYWYRQDPGQGLRLIYYSQIVNDFQKGDIAEGYSVSREKKESFPLTVTSAQKNPTAFYLCASMVGETQYFGPGTRLLVL.

For this clone: Other nucleotide sequences in the sample specify the same CDR3. The gene calls are TRBV7-6 and TRBJ2-1, with unresolved D. CDR3 length equals 11 residues. V gave up 5 bases and J gave up 5 bases, with 4 bases separating them. Germline V gene data show CDR1 as SGHVS and CDR2 as FNYEAQ. CDR3 nucleotide sequence: TGTGCCAGCAGCGCAAACAATGAGCAGTTCTTC. It is translated as CASSANNEQFF. The full variable domain, in which reference TRBV7-6 and TRBJ2-1 provide the parts outside the CDR3, is GAGVSQSPRYKVTKRGQDVALRCDPISGHVSLYWYRQALGQGPEFLTYFNYEAQQDKSGLPNDRFSAERPEGSISTLTIQRTEQRDSAMYRCASSANNEQFFGPGTRLTVL.

The chain is built from TRBV27 and TRBJ2-5, with D possibly being TRBD2 (5 bases). Trimming shortened V by 6 bases and J by 6 bases, and 14 bases separated the two germline ends. The CDR3 loop spans 13 amino acids. In germline, CDR1 is MNHEY, CDR2 SMNVEV (reference sequence). As DNA, the CDR3 is TGTGCCAGCAGCTCCTCGGCGGGTAAGACCCAGTACTTC. This translates into CASSSSAGKTQYF.

This rearrangement joins TRBV6-9 to TRBJ1-3; the D is unclear. This CDR3 comprises 15 residues. In germline, CDR1 is MNHGY, CDR2 SVAAGI. V gave up 3 bases and J gave up 0 bases, with 9 bases separating them. The CDR3 spells CASSYSRFSGNTIYF. In DNA form, the CDR3 reads TGTGCCAGCAGTTACTCGAGATTCTCTGGAAACACCATATATTTT.

This chain uses TRBV5-4 with TRBJ2-3, with D perhaps TRBD1 or TRBD2 (5 bases each). Germline V lookup: CDR1 SGHNT, CDR2 YYREEE (reference sequence). This CDR3 region has 14 residues. Trimming removed 0 bases at V and 3 bases at J, with 8 bases between. This CDR3 is CASSLERGTDTQYF. The CDR3 DNA follows: TGTGCCAGCAGCTTGGAGAGGGGAACAGATACGCAGTATTTT.

This clone is labeled medium-sized (0.01 to 0.1%). The V gene is TRBV28, the J gene TRBJ1-2; D might be TRBD1 (5 bases). The germline V gene has CDR1 MDHEN and CDR2 SYDVKM. The V gene lost 3 bases and the J gene lost 5 bases, with 10 bases spanning the gap. The CDR3 totals 13 residues. CDR3 loop: CASSLGWGYGYTF. The CDR3 region has the DNA TGTGCCAGCAGTTTGGGGTGGGGGTATGGCTACACCTTC.

V is TRBV18 and J is TRBJ2-1, with D unresolved. The CDR3 totals 11 residues. CDR1 and CDR2 (germline): KGHSH, LQKENI. Between the trimmed V and J ends, which lost 6 bases and 7 bases, there was a span of 7 bases. CDR3 loop: CASSQENEQFF. The CDR3 bases are TGTGCCAGCTCGCAGGAGAATGAGCAGTTCTTC.

Only a few counts were recorded for this clone. V usage is TRBV25-1 and J usage is TRBJ1-1, with D unresolved. Germline CDR1 MGHDK, CDR2 SYGVNS. Between the trimmed V and J ends, which lost 4 bases and 1 base, there was a span of 10 bases. The CDR3 is made up of 14 amino acids. The CDR3 here is CASSAVQRNTEAFF. The CDR3 nucleotides read TGTGCCAGCAGTGCGGTACAGAGGAACACTGAAGCTTTCTTT. The whole variable domain, filled in from reference TRBV25-1 and TRBJ1-1, reads EADIYQTPRYLVIGTGKKITLECSQTMGHDKMYWYQQDPGMELHLIHYSYGVNSTEKGDLSSESTVSRIRTEHFPLTLESARPSHTSQYLCASSAVQRNTEAFFGQGTRLTVV.

The rearrangement uses TRBV5-1 and TRBJ1-2, with D tentatively TRBD1 (6 bases). Germline lookup yields CDR1 SGHRS and CDR2 YFSETQ. The CDR3 consists of 14 residues. V lost 0 bases to trimming and J lost 4 bases, with 10 bases between them. The CDR3 spells CASSLVGQTYGYTF. CDR3 coding DNA: TGCGCCAGCAGCTTGGTCGGACAGACCTATGGCTACACCTTC.

J is TRBJ2-2 and V is TRBV27; D is possibly TRBD2 (6 bases). The CDR3 extends over 14 amino acids. Germline V gene sequence: CDR1 MNHEY, CDR2 SMNVEV (reference sequence). The V gene lost 2 bases and the J gene lost 6 bases, with 10 bases spanning the gap. CDR3 residues: CASSLVAVAGELFF. CDR3 in DNA: TGTGCCAGCAGTTTAGTAGCGGTTGCCGGGGAGCTGTTTTTT.

The V gene is TRBV11-2, the J gene TRBJ1-5; a weak D match, TRBD1 (5 bases). The CDR3 loop spans 14 amino acids. CDR1 and CDR2 (germline): SGHAT, FQNNGV. V lost 1 base, J lost 7 bases, and 11 bases lay in between. This chain's CDR3 is CASSLGWGEQPQHF. In nucleotides, the CDR3 is TGTGCCAGCAGCTTAGGATGGGGGGAGCAGCCCCAGCATTTT.

V gene TRBV30 combines with J gene TRBJ2-7, with 12 bases matching TRBD1. CDR1 and CDR2 from the germline V gene are GTSNPN and SVGIG (reference sequence). There are 14 residues in the CDR3. The V gene end was trimmed by 3 bases and the J gene end by 4 bases; junction bases not matched to a gene: 4. CDR3 nucleotides: TGTGCCTGGAGGGGACAGGGGGCGAGGTACGAGCAGTACTTC. As protein: CAWRGQGARYEQYF. The whole variable domain, filled in from reference TRBV30 and TRBJ2-7, reads SQTIHQWPATLVQPVGSPLSLECTVEGTSNPNLYWYRQAAGRGLQLLFYSVGIGQISSEVPQNLSASRPQDRQFILSSKKLLLSDSGFYLCAWRGQGARYEQYFGPGTRLTVT.

The V gene is TRBV4-3, the J gene TRBJ1-5; no reliable D call. The length of the CDR3 is 18 residues. V lost 1 base, J lost 2 bases, and 18 bases lay in between. CDR1 LGHNA and CDR2 YSLEER come from the germline V gene. In DNA, the CDR3 is TGCGCCAGCAGCCAAGCAAGATTTTGGGGTGGCGGCAATCAGCCCCAGCATTTT. Translating gives CASSQARFWGGGNQPQHF.

On this clone: The same CDR3 can be traced to other DNA sequences in this sample. The V gene is TRBV5-4, the J gene TRBJ1-3; tentative D call: TRBD1 (6 bases). The CDR3 covers 14 residues. Germline-derived CDR1 and CDR2 are SGHNT and YYREEE (reference sequence). The germline V and J ends were trimmed by 8 bases and 3 bases, with 15 bases remaining between them. The CDR3 sequence is CASKPGEYGNTIYF. The CDR3 coding sequence is TGTGCCAGTAAACCAGGGGAGTATGGAAACACCATATATTTT.

The chain combines TRBV30 with TRBJ2-5; 7 bases are a match to TRBD1. This CDR3 comprises 18 residues. Germline V gives CDR1 GTSNPN, CDR2 SVGIG (reference sequence). J gave up 7 bases and V 2 bases, and 22 bases lay outside the gene matches. As DNA, the CDR3 is TGTGCCTGGAGTATCATGCCGGGACAGTTTTCCCCCTTGGGGACCCAGTACTTC. Protein: CAWSIMPGQFSPLGTQYF.

In its sample, this clone was seen once. The chain links TRBV5-1 to TRBJ1-2; unclear D gene. Trimming shortened V by 4 bases and J by 7 bases, and 8 bases separated the two germline ends. From germline, CDR1 is SGHRS and CDR2 YFSETQ. The CDR3 loop spans 11 amino acids. CDR3 DNA: TGCGCCAGCAGCGCTGCCGGTGGCTACACCTTC. Protein sequence: CASSAAGGYTF.